The clone carrying this T cell receptor beta chain was seen a single time. Its antigen remains unidentified. V shed 7 bases and J shed 7 bases, with 20 bases lying between them. Germline V gene data show CDR1 as SQVTM and CDR2 as ANQGSEA. This CDR3 contains 14 residues. These data belong to a study of a mutant IDH1 vaccine in newly diagnosed glioma. Study details: Patients got their first vaccination 4-6 weeks after radiotherapy alone, or with temozolomide cycles. Every participant had undergone radiotherapy, temozolomide, or both before, and most underwent both.

Study-level findings and limits: In around 93% of patients, immune responses induced by the vaccine occurred.

Time point described: week 35, safety follow-up. Alongside topical imiquimod, each dose of vaccine comprised 300 ug of mutant IDH1 20-mer peptide. Sequencing was performed with immunoSEQ multiplex PCR; in TCRdb, only in-frame clones are kept and a portion is missing. The data show more than 25,000 clones, around 80% seen once. This receptor was taken from a man aged 45-60 years with glioma. This sequence joins TRBV29-1 and TRBJ2-1, with D tentatively TRBD1 or TRBD2 (5 bases each). The material was PBMCs, obtained from a glioma patient whose treatment included an IDH1 peptide vaccine. The CDR3 here is CSAAELGVGNEQFF. DNA of the CDR3: TGCAGCGCTGCCGAGTTGGGGGTAGGGAATGAGCAGTTCTTC.